This T cell receptor beta chain was identified in a study of blood T cell repertoires in COVID-19. Germline V gives CDR1 MNHEY, CDR2 SVGAGI. V shed 6 bases and J 14 bases; nucleotides not matched to a gene: 4. This CDR3 has 10 amino acids. Sequencing used immunoSEQ multiplex PCR; TCRdb keeps in-frame clones, though not all of them. The sample includes roughly 460,000 clones, 80% to 90% of them seen just once. The J gene is TRBJ2-1, the V gene TRBV6-5; 7 bases are a match to TRBD1. The origin of this receptor is a man in his late teens or twenties with COVID-19, enrolled during active disease. Sequenced material: peripheral blood. The CDR3 here is CASRGQVEFF. CDR3 coding DNA: TGTGCCAGCAGAGGACAGGTGGAGTTCTTC.